The present T cell receptor beta chain was sequenced within a study of blood T cell repertoires in COVID-19. The V gene end was trimmed by 2 bases and the J gene end by 5 bases; junction bases not matched to a gene: 2. Germline CDR1 reads LGHDT; CDR2 reads YNNKEL (reference sequence). The CDR3 sequence is 14 residues long. Here immunoSEQ multiplex PCR was the method, and the copy in TCRdb shows in-frame clones only, minus some. In the table there are about 69,000 clones, 90% of which are singletons. This rearrangement joins TRBV3-1 (or the pseudogene TRBV3-2) to TRBJ2-1; TRBD2 matches at 8 bases. The receptor's source is a man aged 50 to 59 with acute or convalescent COVID-19. The sequencing input was peripheral blood. CDR3: CASSQLAGHNEQFF. CDR3 nucleotides: TGTGCCAGCAGCCAATTAGCGGGACACAATGAGCAGTTCTTC.